This passage covers 20 T cell receptor beta chains from one sample sequenced in a study of identical twins. MiXCR, applied by TCRdb to the 5' RACE reads, yields one record per CDR3 protein. The sample lists 550,000 to 700,000 distinct CDR3 sequences, 21% occurring once. These data are also associated with another study on T cells expressing NK-cell markers.

The sample was PBMCs. These TCRs come from a woman aged 18-30 years in good health.

J is TRBJ2-7 and V is TRBV29-1; 10 bases line up with TRBD2. Germline V gene lookup returns CDR1 SQVTM and CDR2 ANQGSEA. Trimming at V came to 6 bases and at J to 8 bases, leaving 7 bases not matched to a gene. The CDR3 runs 12 residues. The CDR3: CSVGLAISKQYF. CDR3 in DNA: TGCAGCGTGGGACTAGCGATAAGCAAGCAGTACTTC.

There are a few counts of this clonotype. The genes are TRBV4-2 and TRBJ1-2; TRBD1 aligns across 8 bases. This CDR3 spans 19 amino acids. V was pared by 4 bases and J by 2 bases, with 18 bases of the junction left unmatched. The germline CDR1 and CDR2 sequences are LGHNA and YNFKEQ. This CDR3 is CASSLNPARPDRENYGYTF. CDR3 DNA: TGTGCCAGCAGCCTGAACCCTGCGAGACCGGACAGGGAAAACTATGGCTACACCTTC.

This clonotype came up a few times. This chain links TRBV7-2 with TRBJ1-2, with 7 positions matching TRBD1. J lost 1 base, V lost 4 bases, and 6 bases had no gene match. In germline, CDR1 is SGHTA, CDR2 FQGNSA. CDR3 length equals 15 residues. The CDR3 loop is CASSSPTGRNYGYTF. DNA for the CDR3: TGTGCCAGCAGCTCCCCGACAGGGCGTAACTATGGCTACACCTTC.

This clonotype was recorded a few times. The rearrangement joins TRBV20-1 to TRBJ2-5; D gene ambiguous. The CDR3 is made up of 13 amino acids. Per germline, CDR1 DFQATT and CDR2 SNEGSKA (reference sequence). With 5 bases removed from V and 3 bases from J, the gap between germline ends came to 13 bases. The CDR3 nucleotides are TGCAGTGCTGATGATGAATTTAAAGAGACCCAGTACTTC. Its protein product is CSADDEFKETQYF.

CDR3 sequence reads: CASSVYSGDTQYF. The CDR3 region has the DNA TGTGCCAGCAGCGTGTATAGCGGGGATACGCAGTATTTT. The genes are TRBV5-6 and TRBJ2-3, with 7 bases lining up with TRBD2. CDR1 and CDR2 from the germline V gene are SGHDT and YYEEEE. V was pared by 4 bases and J by 6 bases, with 5 bases of the junction left unmatched. This CDR3 comprises 13 residues.

In this sample, this clonotype turned up a few times. The chain combines TRBV12-3 or TRBV12-4 with TRBJ1-6, with unresolved D. The CDR3 consists of 15 residues. Trimming pared 5 bases from V and 9 bases from J, leaving 17 bases between. CDR3 sequence reads: CASSIMAGPSSPLHF. The CDR3 coding sequence is TGTGCCAGCAGTATTATGGCGGGTCCAAGTTCACCCCTCCACTTT.

This clonotype was seen a handful of times. The rearrangement links TRBV27 to TRBJ2-1, with a tentative D call TRBD2 (6 bases). Germline-derived CDR1 and CDR2 are MNHEY and SMNVEV (reference sequence). There are 13 residues in the CDR3. The V end was cut by 7 bases, the J end by 13 bases, with 20 bases between. CDR3 in amino acids: CASKDLTSFGQFF. The DNA of the CDR3 is TGTGCCAGCAAAGACTTGACTAGTTTTGGACAGTTCTTC.

The CDR3 spells CSAAPRTAPYNEQFF. The CDR3 DNA reads as TGCAGTGCCGCCCCAAGGACAGCGCCCTACAATGAGCAGTTCTTC. V usage is TRBV20-1 and J usage is TRBJ2-1; possibly TRBD1 for D (6 bases). The CDR3 contains 15 residues. The V gene's germline CDR1 is DFQATT and CDR2 SNEGSKA (reference sequence). V dropped 6 bases and J dropped 2 bases, with 17 bases sitting between them.

The chain is built from TRBV28 and TRBJ2-7, with D possibly being TRBD1 (5 bases). CDR3 length equals 11 residues. From germline, CDR1 is MDHEN and CDR2 SYDVKM. V was clipped by 10 bases and J by 5 bases, with 12 bases between them. This CDR3 is CATPLGHEQYF. For the CDR3, the DNA is TGTGCCACCCCCTTGGGGCACGAGCAGTACTTC.

V usage is TRBV5-1 and J usage is TRBJ2-3, with 8 bases matching TRBD1. The CDR3 consists of 14 residues. CDR1 SGHRS and CDR2 YFSETQ come from the germline V gene. V lost 4 bases, J lost 5 bases, and 6 bases stayed unmatched. The DNA for the CDR3 is TGCGCCAGCAGCACCGGGACAGGAGGAGATACGCAGTATTTT. Translation: CASSTGTGGDTQYF.

The gene calls are TRBV4-2 and TRBJ2-6; no reliable D call. Germline V gene lookup returns CDR1 LGHNA and CDR2 YNFKEQ. Trimming took off 8 bases at V and 3 bases at J, with 5 bases between the two ends. This CDR3 contains 12 residues. CDR3 bases: TGTGCCAGCCGAGATGGGGCCAACGTCCTGACTTTC. The encoded protein is CASRDGANVLTF.

The V and J genes are TRBV12-3 or TRBV12-4 and TRBJ1-1; no firm D call. The CDR3 is made up of 14 amino acids. V dropped 5 bases and J dropped 7 bases, with 17 bases sitting between them. The CDR3 coding sequence is TGTGCCAGCAGTGGAGGCTCCTTCCCCTATGAAGCTTTCTTT. It specifies CASSGGSFPYEAFF.

The V call is TRBV4-3, the J call TRBJ2-3; 11 bases line up with TRBD2. This CDR3 has 15 residues. Germline V gives CDR1 LGHNA, CDR2 YSLEER. After removal of 4 bases from V and 5 bases from J, the junction contained 5 bases not matched to a gene. The DNA of the CDR3 is TGCGCCAGCAGCCGGTCTCTAGCGGGAGGAGATACGCAGTATTTT. Amino acids: CASSRSLAGGDTQYF.

This clonotype has just a few counts. The V and J genes are TRBV10-3 and TRBJ1-2; D gene unclear. This CDR3 contains 13 residues. Trimming took off 3 bases at V and 3 bases at J, with 8 bases between the two ends. The germline gives CDR1 ENHRY, CDR2 SYGVKD. The CDR3 region has the DNA TGTGCCATCAGTGAATCAGAGTACTATGGCTACACCTTC. The encoded protein is CAISESEYYGYTF.

This clonotype was seen a handful of times. The chain has TRBV12-3 or TRBV12-4 and TRBJ2-6; 11 nucleotides align to TRBD1. The CDR3 has 16 residues. V lost 6 bases, J lost 3 bases, and 4 bases stayed unmatched. The CDR3: CASRRTGGSGANVLTF. CDR3 DNA: TGTGCCAGCAGACGGACAGGGGGCAGTGGGGCCAACGTCCTGACTTTC.

This chain joins TRBV27 and TRBJ1-1; tentatively, D is TRBD1 (5 bases). CDR1 and CDR2 from the germline V gene are MNHEY and SMNVEV (reference sequence). The CDR3 has 16 residues. V was pared by 3 bases and J by 3 bases, with 17 bases between. In DNA form, the CDR3 reads TGTGCCAGCAGTTTTGGCCCCTCGTCAGGGCACACTGAAGCTTTCTTT. Translating gives CASSFGPSSGHTEAFF.

This clonotype was observed many times. The chain employs TRBV5-1 and TRBJ2-3; no firm D call. The CDR3 consists of 13 residues. Between the trimmed V and J ends, which lost 0 bases and 5 bases, there was a span of 7 bases. From germline, CDR1 is SGHRS and CDR2 YFSETQ. The CDR3 sequence: CASSLGTGDTQYF. The CDR3 region has the DNA TGCGCCAGCAGCTTGGGCACGGGAGATACGCAGTATTTT. The entire variable domain, with the rest obtained from reference TRBV5-1 and TRBJ2-3, is as follows: KAGVTQTPRYLIKTRGQQVTLSCSPISGHRSVSWYQQTPGQGLQFLFEYFSETQRNKGNFPGRFSGRQFSNSRSEMNVSTLELGDSALYLCASSLGTGDTQYFGPGTRLTVL.

The rearrangement uses TRBV6-1 and TRBJ2-2; no definite D call. The CDR3 runs 13 residues. In germline, CDR1 is MNHNS, CDR2 SASEGT. Between the trimmed V and J ends, which lost 7 bases and 4 bases, there was a span of 10 bases. For the CDR3, the DNA is TGTGCCAGCACGGTCCCGGGCACCGGGGAGCTGTTTTTT. It is translated as CASTVPGTGELFF.

The CDR3 region is CAIRDPTAGDLDTQYF. Written as DNA, the CDR3 is TGTGCCATCAGGGACCCGACAGCGGGAGATCTGGATACGCAGTATTTT. The chain links TRBV10-3 to TRBJ2-3; 8 positions agree with TRBD2. The germline V gene encodes CDR1 ENHRY and CDR2 SYGVKD. This CDR3 has 16 amino acids. J lost 6 bases, V lost 6 bases, and 14 bases had no gene match.

This clonotype was counted a few times. V gene TRBV3-1 combines with J gene TRBJ2-7; the D call may be TRBD1 or TRBD2 (5 bases each). Looked up from germline, CDR1 is LGHDT and CDR2 is YNNKEL (reference sequence). This CDR3 has 15 residues. V shed 4 bases and J shed 1 base, with 14 bases lying between them. DNA for the CDR3: TGTGCCAGCAGCCTCGATAGGGACGAATCCTACGAGCAGTACTTC. This translates into CASSLDRDESYEQYF.